Listed here are 18 T cell receptor beta chains from one sample, sequenced in a study of blood T cell repertoires in COVID-19. Clones were read by immunoSEQ multiplex PCR, and TCRdb kept only the in-frame ones, dropping some. In the table there are roughly 150,000 clones, about four fifths of which are singletons. Sequenced input: peripheral blood. The receptors stem from a man aged 55 to 70 with acute or convalescent COVID-19.

The chain couples TRBV7-6 to TRBJ1-1; perhaps TRBD1 as D (6 bases). Trimming took off 3 bases at V and 4 bases at J, with 15 bases between the two ends. The CDR3 runs 15 residues. Germline V lookup: CDR1 SGHVS, CDR2 FNYEAQ. The CDR3 loop reads CASSFRSGGATEAFF. CDR3 sequence (DNA): TGTGCCAGCAGCTTTCGTTCGGGGGGGGCCACTGAAGCTTTCTTT.

This chain links TRBV6-5 with TRBJ1-3, with unresolved D. CDR1 is MNHEY, CDR2 SVGAGI, per germline. Trimming left V 8 bases short and J 0 bases short, with 14 bases between. The CDR3 is 15 residues long. The CDR3 region has the DNA TGTGCCAGCTCTCTAGGTCCCAACTCTGGAAACACCATATATTTT. It is translated as CASSLGPNSGNTIYF.

The chain is built from TRBV15 and TRBJ1-2; D is ambiguous. The CDR3 is made up of 13 amino acids. The germline V gene has CDR1 LNHNV and CDR2 YYDKDF (reference sequence). V was cut by 0 bases and J by 8 bases, with 10 bases left in between. The DNA of the CDR3 is TGTGCCACCAGCAGAGAAGGAGAACTGGGCTACACCTTC. Translation: CATSREGELGYTF.

The rearrangement links TRBV4-2 to TRBJ2-2, with D uncertain. V was clipped by 0 bases and J by 6 bases, with 8 bases between them. Germline V gives CDR1 LGHNA, CDR2 YNFKEQ. This CDR3 has 14 residues. CDR3 region: CASSQDWAAGELFF. The CDR3 coding sequence is TGTGCCAGCAGCCAAGATTGGGCCGCCGGGGAGCTGTTTTTT.

In its sample, this clone was seen once. The sample carries other DNA sequences with the same CDR3. This chain connects TRBV15 to TRBJ1-2, with D possibly being TRBD1 (5 bases). The CDR3 length is 12 residues. The V end lost 0 bases, the J end lost 8 bases, and 7 bases lay between the germline ends. Germline CDR1 and CDR2: LNHNV and YYDKDF (reference sequence). The CDR3 here is CATSRDRGGYTF. The CDR3 DNA reads as TGTGCCACCAGCAGAGACCGGGGGGGCTACACCTTC.

The rearrangement uses TRBV6-5 and TRBJ2-1, with TRBD2 matching over 11 bases. Germline assignment: CDR1 MNHEY and CDR2 SVGAGI. J was trimmed by 7 bases and V by 8 bases; bases with no gene match: 1. CDR3 length: 12 amino acids. CDR3 region: CASRTSGNEQFF. The CDR3 coding sequence is TGTGCCAGCCGGACTAGCGGGAATGAGCAGTTCTTC.

The chain combines TRBV19 with TRBJ1-1; no reliable D call. Germline V gene sequence: CDR1 LNHDA, CDR2 SQIVND (reference sequence). V shed 1 base and J shed 1 base, with 16 bases lying between them. This CDR3 comprises 17 residues. The CDR3 reads CASSIGREAGANTEAFF. The DNA for the CDR3 is TGTGCCAGTAGTATAGGCCGGGAAGCCGGTGCGAACACTGAAGCTTTCTTT.

The J gene is TRBJ1-2, the V gene TRBV5-1, with D perhaps matching TRBD1 (5 bases). This CDR3 has 15 amino acids. The ends were cut back, 0 bases at V and 2 bases at J, with 11 bases in the middle. Per germline, CDR1 SGHRS and CDR2 YFSETQ. CDR3 amino acids: CASSLAGGENYGYTF. The CDR3 DNA sequence: TGCGCCAGCAGCTTGGCGGGGGGTGAAAACTATGGCTACACCTTC.

A few counts support this clone. The chain couples TRBV4-1 to TRBJ1-3; 10 bases are shared with TRBD1. The V gene's germline CDR1 is MGHRA and CDR2 YSYEKL. Trimming removed 1 base from V and 5 bases from J; junction bases left unmatched: 5. The CDR3 spans 16 residues. CDR3 in amino acids: CASSQGTGGKRNTIYF. Written as DNA, the CDR3 is TGCGCCAGCAGCCAAGGGACAGGGGGTAAAAGAAACACCATATATTTT.

The genes are TRBV18 and TRBJ2-5, with D possibly matching TRBD1 (6 bases). CDR1 is KGHSH and CDR2 is LQKENI in the germline V gene. The CDR3 is 14 amino acids. V was shortened by 1 base and J by 1 base, with 7 bases between the two germline ends. CDR3 sequence (DNA): TGTGCCAGCTCACCACGGACAGCCCAAGAGACCCAGTACTTC. This translates into CASSPRTAQETQYF.

The chain employs TRBV19 and TRBJ1-6, with D possibly matching TRBD1 (6 bases). The V end was cut by 4 bases, the J end by 7 bases, with 11 bases between. CDR1 and CDR2 (germline): LNHDA, SQIVND (reference sequence). CDR3 length: 14 amino acids. The CDR3 spells CASSNSGANSPLHF. In DNA form, the CDR3 reads TGTGCCAGTAGTAATTCAGGGGCAAATTCACCCCTCCACTTT.

The genes are TRBV2 and TRBJ1-5, with a weak D call TRBD1 (5 bases). The CDR3 covers 13 residues. The V gene lost 8 bases and the J gene lost 6 bases, with 14 bases spanning the gap. CDR1 is SNHLY and CDR2 is FYNNEI in the germline V gene. Here the CDR3 DNA reads TGTGCCAGCGGGCGGAATCAGGGTCAGCCCCAGCATTTT. Translation gives CASGRNQGQPQHF. Filled out from reference TRBV2 and TRBJ1-5, the complete variable domain reads EPEVTQTPSHQVTQMGQEVILRCVPISNHLYFYWYRQILGQKVEFLVSFYNNEISEKSEIFDDQFSVERPDGSNFTLKIRSTKLEDSAMYFCASGRNQGQPQHFGDGTRLSIL.

The chain combines TRBV18 with TRBJ1-3; D ambiguous. Looked up from germline, CDR1 is KGHSH and CDR2 is LQKENI. V lost 4 bases, J lost 0 bases, and 13 bases lay in between. The CDR3 contains 16 residues. In nucleotides, the CDR3 is TGTGCCAGCTCACGTGGAGGCCCGAGCTCTGGAAACACCATATATTTT. Its protein is CASSRGGPSSGNTIYF.

The chain joins TRBV6-7 to TRBJ2-5; D ambiguous. TRBV6-7 is an open reading frame, and its role is uncertain. This CDR3 is 13 amino acids long. The V end lost 2 bases, the J end lost 5 bases, and 9 bases lay between the germline ends. CDR3 in DNA: TGTGCCAGCAGTTACCCGCATCGGGAGACCCAGTACTTC. It specifies CASSYPHRETQYF.

For the CDR3, the DNA is TGTGCCAGCAGCCTCGGTCTGCCGCAAGAAAAACTGTTTTTT. This translates into CASSLGLPQEKLFF. The chain uses TRBV3-1 (or the pseudogene TRBV3-2) and TRBJ1-4; D is unclear. Germline CDR1 LGHDT, CDR2 YNNKEL (reference sequence). Trimming stripped 4 bases from V and 8 bases from J, with 14 bases between. This CDR3 spans 14 amino acids.

The chain is built from TRBV24-1 and TRBJ2-2; D is undetermined. Looked up from germline, CDR1 is KGHDR and CDR2 is SFDVKD. This CDR3 is built from 12 residues. Trimming stripped 8 bases from V and 2 bases from J, with 5 bases between. CDR3 bases: TGTGCCACCACAGGAAACACCGGGGAGCTGTTTTTT. It specifies CATTGNTGELFF.

The V and J genes are TRBV6-5 and TRBJ2-1; 7 nucleotides line up with TRBD1. V gave up 8 bases and J gave up 8 bases; unmatched junction bases: 9. This CDR3 has 13 amino acids. CDR1 MNHEY and CDR2 SVGAGI come from the germline V gene. CDR3 DNA sequence: TGTGCCAGCCGGGACAGTGAGTTTGATGAGCAGTTCTTC. It specifies CASRDSEFDEQFF.

The chain has TRBV18 and TRBJ2-1, with D tentatively TRBD2 (5 bases). V lost 3 bases and J 6 bases, leaving 18 bases between the germline ends. CDR3 size: 16 residues. Looked up from germline, CDR1 is KGHSH and CDR2 is LQKENI. CDR3 amino acids: CASSPQRAIASNEQFF. The CDR3 region has the DNA TGTGCCAGCTCACCTCAGAGGGCTATCGCCTCCAATGAGCAGTTCTTC. Variable domain in full (rest from reference TRBV18 and TRBJ2-1): NAGVMQNPRHLVRRRGQEARLRCSPMKGHSHVYWYRQLPEEGLKFMVYLQKENIIDESGMPKERFSAEFPKEGPSILRIQQVVRGDSAAYFCASSPQRAIASNEQFFGPGTRLTVL.